This entry lists 24 T cell receptor beta chains sequenced from one sample in a study of blood T cell repertoires in COVID-19. Repertoires were generated with immunoSEQ multiplex PCR, while TCRdb's copy carries only in-frame clones and drops some. The sample has roughly 220,000 clones; about 86% are singletons. Sequencing was performed on peripheral blood. The receptors here all came from a woman in her sixties or seventies with acute or convalescent COVID-19.

CDR3 region: CASSLAVAGGPADTQYF. CDR3 sequence (DNA): TGCGCCAGCAGCTTGGCAGTCGCGGGGGGGCCGGCAGATACGCAGTATTTT. The genes are TRBV5-1 and TRBJ2-3; 9 bases fit TRBD2. Germline V gene data show CDR1 as SGHRS and CDR2 as YFSETQ. The CDR3 sequence is 17 residues long. V lost 0 bases, J lost 4 bases, and 9 bases stayed unmatched.

The chain has TRBV9 and TRBJ1-1; the match to TRBD1 covers 8 bases. V was pared by 3 bases and J by 6 bases, with 7 bases of the junction left unmatched. Germline V gene sequence: CDR1 SGDLS, CDR2 YYNGEE. CDR3 length equals 14 residues. The CDR3 DNA is TGTGCCAGCAGCGCGTTACAGGGGGTCCCTGAAGCTTTCTTT. It codes for CASSALQGVPEAFF.

The J gene is TRBJ2-7, the V gene TRBV4-2; D not certain. CDR1 is LGHNA, CDR2 YNFKEQ, per germline. Trimming took 0 bases from V and 2 from J, leaving 17 bases between them. The CDR3 is made up of 17 amino acids. CDR3 amino acids: CASSQELSAVTAYEQYF. The CDR3 coding sequence is TGTGCCAGCAGCCAAGAGCTCAGCGCCGTGACCGCCTACGAGCAGTACTTC.

The chain uses TRBV3-1 (or the pseudogene TRBV3-2) and TRBJ1-1; D is unclear. Germline values: CDR1 LGHDT, CDR2 YNNKEL (reference sequence). The V end was cut by 2 bases, the J end by 1 base, with 8 bases between. The CDR3 sequence is 14 residues long. The CDR3: CASSQYVSNTEAFF. DNA of the CDR3: TGTGCCAGCAGCCAATATGTCTCGAACACTGAAGCTTTCTTT.

The V call is TRBV4-1, the J call TRBJ1-2; the D gene is possibly TRBD1 (5 bases). Between the trimmed V and J ends, which lost 6 bases and 3 bases, there was a span of 23 bases. The CDR3 has 17 residues. Germline CDR1 reads MGHRA; CDR2 reads YSYEKL. CDR3: CASRQDSSGSPDYGYTF. CDR3 bases: TGCGCCAGCAGACAGGATTCCTCCGGGTCGCCCGACTATGGCTACACCTTC.

The chain joins TRBV9 to TRBJ2-1, with TRBD2 matching 12 bases. CDR1 is SGDLS and CDR2 is YYNGEE in the germline V gene. The CDR3 covers 15 residues. The ends lost 2 bases at V and 7 bases at J; junction bases unmatched: 4. Here the CDR3 reads CASSVTSGGHNEQFF. For the CDR3, the DNA is TGTGCCAGCAGCGTTACTAGCGGGGGGCATAATGAGCAGTTCTTC.

The chain recombines TRBV5-5 with TRBJ1-2; perhaps TRBD1 as D (6 bases). Germline CDR1 and CDR2: SGHKS and YYEKEE (reference sequence). This CDR3 contains 12 residues. V was pared by 4 bases and J by 4 bases, with 8 bases between. The CDR3 here is CASSRDTYGYTF. The CDR3 DNA is TGTGCCAGCAGCAGGGACACCTATGGCTACACCTTC.

The chain is built from TRBV11-2 and TRBJ2-2; 13 bases align to TRBD2. The CDR3 runs to 16 residues. Germline CDR1 SGHAT, CDR2 FQNNGV. J was trimmed by 6 bases and V by 2 bases; bases with no gene match: 3. Here the CDR3 reads CASSLIGTSGAGELFF. The CDR3 DNA reads as TGTGCCAGCAGCTTAATCGGGACTAGCGGGGCCGGGGAGCTGTTTTTT.

The rearrangement links TRBV4-2 to TRBJ2-7; 7 nucleotides line up with TRBD1. Trimming removed 0 bases from V and 5 bases from J; junction bases left unmatched: 13. The CDR3 contains 17 residues. Germline V gene lookup returns CDR1 LGHNA and CDR2 YNFKEQ. The CDR3 is CASSQESRKGGFDEQYF. Here the CDR3 DNA reads TGTGCCAGCAGCCAAGAAAGTCGAAAAGGGGGCTTCGACGAGCAGTACTTC.

The chain is built from TRBV20-1 and TRBJ1-1; D ambiguous. The CDR3 is made up of 12 amino acids. V was shortened by 3 bases and J by 3 bases, with 8 bases between the two germline ends. CDR1 DFQATT and CDR2 SNEGSKA come from the germline V gene (reference sequence). The CDR3 DNA is TGCAGTGCTAGTCGAGGTGACACTGAAGCTTTCTTT. Translation: CSASRGDTEAFF.

This clone showed up just a few times. The gene calls are TRBV5-1 and TRBJ2-1; D is perhaps TRBD2 (5 bases). The CDR3 loop spans 15 amino acids. Trimming cost V 0 bases and J 3 bases, with 10 bases left between them. The V gene's germline CDR1 is SGHRS and CDR2 YFSETQ. The CDR3 loop is CASSLASPRYNEQFF. The CDR3 nucleotides read TGCGCCAGCAGCTTGGCTAGCCCCCGCTACAATGAGCAGTTCTTC.

This chain joins TRBV5-6 and TRBJ1-4; 10 nucleotides align to TRBD1. This CDR3 region has 16 residues. After removal of 2 bases from V and 8 bases from J, the junction contained 9 bases not matched to a gene. Germline lookup yields CDR1 SGHDT and CDR2 YYEEEE. DNA of the CDR3: TGTGCCAGCAGCTTTACGGACAGGGGGGTGTTGGAAAAACTGTTTTTT. Translating it yields CASSFTDRGVLEKLFF.

The V gene is TRBV29-1, the J gene TRBJ2-5; no firm D call. V was shortened by 6 bases and J by 5 bases, with 10 bases between the two germline ends. CDR3 length: 11 amino acids. CDR1 is SQVTM and CDR2 is ANQGSEA in the germline V gene. The CDR3 nucleotides read TGCAGCGTGGAGCTTTCTGAGACCCAGTACTTC. Its translation: CSVELSETQYF. Supplemented by reference TRBV29-1 and TRBJ2-5, the full variable domain reads SAVISQKPSRDICQRGTSLTIQCQVDSQVTMMFWYRQQPGQSLTLIATANQGSEATYESGFVIDKFPISRPNLTFSTLTVSNMSPEDSSIYLCSVELSETQYFGPGTRLLVL.

The chain uses TRBV12-3 or TRBV12-4 and TRBJ1-5; D gene uncertain. The CDR3 spans 13 residues. Trimming shortened V by 6 bases and J by 5 bases, and 11 bases separated the two germline ends. The CDR3 loop is CASSSNLDQPQHF. The CDR3 nucleotides read TGTGCCAGCAGCTCAAATTTAGATCAGCCCCAGCATTTT.

This CDR3 reads CASSIGTGGADTQYF. CDR3 in DNA: TGTGCCAGTAGTATAGGGACAGGGGGCGCAGATACGCAGTATTTT. The gene calls are TRBV19 and TRBJ2-3; 11 nucleotides align to TRBD1. The CDR3 loop spans 15 amino acids. The ends lost 1 base at V and 4 bases at J; junction bases unmatched: 1. Germline CDR1 is LNHDA and CDR2 is SQIVND (reference sequence).

J is TRBJ2-5 and V is TRBV5-1, with D perhaps matching TRBD1 (6 bases). The CDR3 extends over 15 amino acids. Trimming removed 0 bases at V and 2 bases at J, with 11 bases between. The germline V gene has CDR1 SGHRS and CDR2 YFSETQ. The CDR3 sequence: CASSLGRGLQETQYF. CDR3 in DNA: TGCGCCAGCAGCTTGGGAAGGGGGTTACAAGAGACCCAGTACTTC.

V usage is TRBV24-1 and J usage is TRBJ2-1; D remains ambiguous. The CDR3 is made up of 14 amino acids. Germline CDR1 is KGHDR and CDR2 is SFDVKD. The V gene lost 7 bases and the J gene lost 0 bases, with 9 bases spanning the gap. The CDR3 spells CATSPTGSYNEQFF. The CDR3 DNA sequence: TGTGCCACCAGCCCGACGGGCTCCTACAATGAGCAGTTCTTC.

This chain connects TRBV7-2 to TRBJ2-5, with 8 nucleotides matching TRBD2. V dropped 5 bases and J dropped 5; count of bases not matched to a gene: 7. Germline loops: CDR1 SGHTA, CDR2 FQGNSA. This CDR3 comprises 14 residues. CDR3: CASSHRGGMETQYF. Here the CDR3 DNA reads TGTGCCAGCAGCCACCGGGGGGGGATGGAGACCCAGTACTTC. The whole variable domain, filled in from reference TRBV7-2 and TRBJ2-5, reads GAGVSQSPSNKVTEKGKDVELRCDPISGHTALYWYRQSLGQGLEFLIYFQGNSAPDKSGLPSDRFSAERTGGSVSTLTIQRTQQEDSAVYLCASSHRGGMETQYFGPGTRLLVL.

The chain has TRBV6-6 and TRBJ2-3; D might be TRBD2 (7 bases). The germline CDR1 and CDR2 sequences are MNHNY and SVGAGI (reference sequence). The CDR3 runs 15 residues. The V gene lost 5 bases and the J gene lost 4 bases, with 16 bases spanning the gap. CDR3 protein: CASSRRGLRADTQYF. CDR3 nucleotide sequence: TGTGCCAGCAGTCGGCGGGGGCTCCGGGCAGATACGCAGTATTTT.

The J gene is TRBJ2-7, the V gene TRBV9; D is ambiguous. This CDR3 contains 15 residues. Germline V gives CDR1 SGDLS, CDR2 YYNGEE. Trimming took 0 bases from V and 0 from J, leaving 10 bases between them. The CDR3 reads CASSVGAGNSYEQYF. Written as DNA, the CDR3 is TGTGCCAGCAGCGTAGGTGCAGGCAACTCCTACGAGCAGTACTTC. Drawing the rest from reference TRBV9 and TRBJ2-7, the complete variable domain is DSGVTQTPKHLITATGQRVTLRCSPRSGDLSVYWYQQSLDQGLQFLIQYYNGEERAKGNILERFSAQQFPDLHSELNLSSLELGDSALYFCASSVGAGNSYEQYFGPGTRLTVT.

Only a few counts were recorded for this clone. This chain joins TRBV30 and TRBJ2-3, with D tentatively TRBD1 (6 bases). The CDR3 has 13 amino acids. The germline gives CDR1 GTSNPN, CDR2 SVGIG (reference sequence). V lost 7 bases, J lost 5 bases, and 16 bases lay in between. This CDR3 reads CALYRAIGDTQYF. The CDR3 bases are TGTGCCTTATACAGGGCAATCGGAGATACGCAGTATTTT.

The rearrangement links TRBV7-6 to TRBJ1-2, with TRBD1 identical over 8 bases. This CDR3 has 17 residues. The germline gives CDR1 SGHVS, CDR2 FNYEAQ. The trim removed 0 bases at V and 5 bases at J, leaving 11 bases unmatched. DNA of the CDR3: TGTGCCAGCAGCTTAGCCGGGGGGACAGGACCCAAGTATGGCTACACCTTC. The encoded protein is CASSLAGGTGPKYGYTF.

The chain uses TRBV6-2 or TRBV6-3 and TRBJ1-2; D ambiguous. The CDR3 is made up of 13 amino acids. Germline assignment: CDR1 MNHEY and CDR2 SVGEGT. Trimming took 2 bases from V and 6 from J, leaving 10 bases between them. The CDR3 here is CASSYEGRNGYTF. In DNA, the CDR3 is TGTGCCAGCAGTTACGAGGGCCGAAATGGCTACACCTTC.

The rearrangement links TRBV5-1 to TRBJ2-7; 11 positions agree with TRBD1. Germline V gives CDR1 SGHRS, CDR2 YFSETQ. V trimming: 2 bases; J trimming: 6 bases; junction bases outside the gene matches: 4. The CDR3 is 14 residues long. This chain's CDR3 is CASSLGGQGVEQYF. CDR3 bases: TGCGCCAGCAGCTTAGGGGGACAGGGGGTCGAGCAGTACTTC.